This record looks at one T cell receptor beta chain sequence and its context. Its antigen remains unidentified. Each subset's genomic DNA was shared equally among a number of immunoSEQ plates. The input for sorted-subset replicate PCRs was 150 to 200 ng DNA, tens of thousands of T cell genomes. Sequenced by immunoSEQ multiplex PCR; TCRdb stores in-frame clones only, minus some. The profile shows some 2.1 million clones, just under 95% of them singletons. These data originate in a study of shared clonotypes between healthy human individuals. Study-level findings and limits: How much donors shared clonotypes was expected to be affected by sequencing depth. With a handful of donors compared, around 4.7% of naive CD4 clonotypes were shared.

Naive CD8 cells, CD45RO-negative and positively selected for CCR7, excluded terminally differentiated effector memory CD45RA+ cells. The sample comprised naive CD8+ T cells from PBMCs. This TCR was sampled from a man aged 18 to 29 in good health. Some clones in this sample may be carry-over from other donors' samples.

In DNA, the CDR3 is TGTGCCAGCAGCTTAATTAGCGGGAGTGACTACGAGCAGTACTTC. Its translation is CASSLISGSDYEQYF. The chain combines TRBV7-9 with TRBJ2-7, with 9 bases lining up with TRBD2. Per germline, CDR1 SEHNR and CDR2 FQNEAQ (reference sequence). The ends lost 2 bases at V and 3 bases at J; junction bases unmatched: 5. The CDR3 totals 15 residues.